This is a list of T cell receptor beta chains from one sample in a study of blood T cell repertoires in COVID-19. The assay was immunoSEQ multiplex PCR, and TCRdb's table has in-frame clones only and misses some. The data show about 210,000 clones, roughly 86% seen once. The source material was PBMCs or T cells enriched from blood (not recorded which). Receptors were obtained from a young man with acute COVID-19. Both conserved end residues are part of each CDR3. A D gene is named only where the DNA matches it firmly. Rows may omit the clone size; those that give it use once, few, many or a size class.

V: TRBV30
D: -
size: -
J: TRBJ2-1
CDR3: CACLIGLRRNEQFF
DNA: TGTGCCTGCCTAATTGGGCTTCGACGGAATGAGCAGTTCTTC

V: TRBV4-1
D: -
size: -
J: TRBJ1-6
CDR3: CASSQAQATGALHF
DNA: TGCGCCAGCAGCCAAGCTCAGGCTACCGGGGCCCTCCACTTT

V: TRBV9
D: -
size: -
J: TRBJ2-3
CDR3: CASSMRTTTDTQYF
DNA: TGTGCCAGCAGCATGAGGACTACGACAGATACGCAGTATTTT

V: TRBV29-1
D: -
size: -
J: TRBJ2-7
CDR3: CSAAGSEQYF
DNA: TGCAGCGCAGCAGGGTCCGAGCAGTACTTC

V: TRBV9
D: TRBD2
size: -
J: TRBJ2-1
CDR3: CASSVPWTSGRNNEQFF
DNA: TGTGCCAGCAGCGTCCCTTGGACTAGCGGGAGGAACAATGAGCAGTTCTTC

V: TRBV19
D: -
size: few
J: TRBJ2-7
CDR3: CASSINQGGPYEQYF
DNA: TGTGCCAGTAGTATTAACCAGGGGGGCCCCTACGAGCAGTACTTC

V: TRBV24-1
D: TRBD1
size: once
J: TRBJ2-2
CDR3: CATSEPTGGANTGELFF
DNA: TGTGCCACCAGTGAGCCTACAGGGGGCGCGAACACCGGGGAGCTGTTTTTT

V: TRBV19
D: TRBD1
size: few
J: TRBJ1-2
CDR3: CASRALTGRDYGYTF
DNA: TGTGCCAGTAGGGCCTTGACAGGGAGAGACTATGGCTACACCTTC

V: TRBV10-3
D: TRBD1
size: -
J: TRBJ2-7
CDR3: CAIAVLSGGPYEQYF
DNA: TGTGCCATAGCAGTGCTGTCAGGGGGACCCTACGAGCAGTACTTC

V: TRBV28
D: TRBD1
size: once
J: TRBJ1-3
CDR3: CASSSSDRSSGNTIYF
DNA: TGTGCCAGCAGTTCATCGGACAGGAGCTCTGGAAACACCATATATTTT

V: TRBV7-9
D: -
size: once
J: TRBJ1-5
CDR3: CASSLAGAGKRGSNQPQHF
DNA: TGTGCCAGCAGCTTAGCGGGGGCAGGGAAGAGGGGCAGCAATCAGCCCCAGCATTTT

V: TRBV28
D: TRBD1
size: -
J: TRBJ2-7
CDR3: CASSAGQGSEQYF
DNA: TGTGCCAGCAGTGCGGGACAGGGCTCCGAGCAGTACTTC

V: TRBV10-3
D: TRBD2
size: -
J: TRBJ2-2
CDR3: CASRSPSSGMGGELFF
DNA: TGTGCCTCCAGGAGCCCTTCTAGCGGGATGGGCGGGGAGCTGTTTTTT

V: TRBV27
D: -
size: -
J: TRBJ1-2
CDR3: CASRQEPPDTNYGYTF
DNA: TGTGCCAGCAGACAAGAGCCCCCGGACACCAACTATGGCTACACCTTC

V: TRBV29-1
D: -
size: -
J: TRBJ2-1
CDR3: CSVESSSHNEQFF
DNA: TGCAGCGTTGAGTCTAGCAGCCACAATGAGCAGTTCTTC

V: TRBV7-2
D: TRBD1
size: -
J: TRBJ1-3
CDR3: CASSRQGVLRSGNTIYF
DNA: TGTGCCAGCAGTCGACAGGGCGTCTTACGATCTGGAAACACCATATATTTT

V: TRBV7-9
D: -
size: -
J: TRBJ2-3
CDR3: CASSSYTDTQYF
DNA: TGTGCCAGCAGCTCCTACACAGATACGCAGTATTTT

V: TRBV4-3
D: TRBD1
size: -
J: TRBJ2-7
CDR3: CASSQDRPYEQYF
DNA: TGCGCCAGCAGCCAGGACAGGCCCTACGAGCAGTACTTC

V: TRBV4-1
D: -
size: -
J: TRBJ1-5
CDR3: CASSQGLSPNQPQHF
DNA: TGCGCCAGCAGCCAAGGGTTAAGCCCTAATCAGCCCCAGCATTTT

V: TRBV5-1
D: -
size: few
J: TRBJ1-4
CDR3: CASSLSGSTNEKLFF
DNA: TGCGCCAGCAGCTTATCAGGGTCAACTAATGAAAAACTGTTTTTT

V: TRBV19
D: TRBD1
size: -
J: TRBJ1-5
CDR3: CASSSPGQTNQPQHF
DNA: TGTGCCAGTAGTTCGCCGGGACAGACTAATCAGCCCCAGCATTTT

V: TRBV5-1
D: -
size: -
J: TRBJ1-3
CDR3: CASSLGHGAGNTIYF
DNA: TGCGCCAGCAGCTTGGGGCATGGGGCAGGAAACACCATATATTTT

V: TRBV12-5
D: TRBD1
size: -
J: TRBJ1-3
CDR3: CASGRTGGGNTIYF
DNA: TGTGCTAGTGGCCGGACAGGGGGCGGAAACACCATATATTTT

V: TRBV14
D: -
size: -
J: TRBJ1-2
CDR3: CASSFRDRERHRF
DNA: TGTGCCAGCAGCTTCCGGGACCGGGAGAGGCATCGGTTC

V: TRBV12-3/TRBV12-4
D: -
size: -
J: TRBJ1-1
CDR3: CASSLQGGTEAFF
DNA: TGTGCCAGCAGTTTACAGGGAGGGACTGAAGCTTTCTTT

V: TRBV28
D: -
size: -
J: TRBJ2-7
CDR3: CASSPPEVAKNEQYF
DNA: TGTGCCAGCAGTCCCCCTGAGGTAGCCAAGAACGAGCAGTACTTC

V: TRBV24-1
D: TRBD2
size: -
J: TRBJ2-1
CDR3: CATSDLPSGSGGYNEQFF
DNA: TGTGCCACCAGTGATTTGCCCAGCGGGAGTGGGGGCTACAATGAGCAGTTCTTC

V: TRBV6-5
D: -
size: -
J: TRBJ2-6
CDR3: CASDSRSGANVLTF
DNA: TGTGCCAGCGACAGCCGCTCTGGGGCCAACGTCCTGACTTTC

V: TRBV28
D: TRBD2
size: -
J: TRBJ2-7
CDR3: CASSTSSGRTHEQYF
DNA: TGTGCCAGCAGTACGAGTAGCGGGAGGACCCACGAGCAGTACTTC

V: TRBV3-1/TRBV3-2
D: -
size: -
J: TRBJ2-1
CDR3: CASSPVSSGRNEQFF
DNA: TGTGCCAGCAGCCCAGTGTCCTCAGGGAGGAATGAGCAGTTCTTC

V: TRBV11-2
D: -
size: -
J: TRBJ1-2
CDR3: CASRMVLTPIFYGYTF
DNA: TGTGCCAGCAGGATGGTTCTCACCCCTATCTTCTATGGCTACACCTTC

V: TRBV2
D: -
size: -
J: TRBJ1-3
CDR3: CASSDLRGLAGNTIYF
DNA: TGTGCCAGCAGCGACCTGAGGGGGTTGGCTGGAAACACCATATATTTT